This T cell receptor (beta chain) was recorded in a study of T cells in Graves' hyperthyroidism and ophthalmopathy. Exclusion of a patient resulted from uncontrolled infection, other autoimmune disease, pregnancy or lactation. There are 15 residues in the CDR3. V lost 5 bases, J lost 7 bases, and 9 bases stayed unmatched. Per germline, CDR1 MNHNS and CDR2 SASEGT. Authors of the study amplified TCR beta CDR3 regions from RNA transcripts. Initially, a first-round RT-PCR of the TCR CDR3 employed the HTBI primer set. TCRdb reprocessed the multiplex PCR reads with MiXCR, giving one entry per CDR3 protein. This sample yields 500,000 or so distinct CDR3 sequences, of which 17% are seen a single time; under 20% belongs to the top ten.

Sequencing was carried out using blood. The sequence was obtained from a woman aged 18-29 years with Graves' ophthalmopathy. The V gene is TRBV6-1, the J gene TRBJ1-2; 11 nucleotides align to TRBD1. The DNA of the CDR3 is TGTGCCAGCAGTAACCGGGACAGGGGGTTACGTGGCTACACCTTC. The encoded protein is CASSNRDRGLRGYTF.